Presented here are 32 T cell receptor beta chains from one specimen sequenced in a study of blood T cells in healthy people across ages. The authors ran a second PCR of about 6 to 11 cycles using a sample-barcoded 5' primer and a J-beta primer mix. Each CDR3 protein is one row after TCRdb ran MiXCR on the 5' RACE reads. This sample has 1.8 million or so distinct CDR3 sequences; 35% to 50% occur once, and the top ten carry approximately 22%. Sequencing used blood. Source of these receptors: a human donor in good health.

To note about this clonotype: An end of the junction differs from the germline gene, which may be a read error. The J gene is TRBJ2-6, the V gene TRBV20-1, with a weak D call TRBD1 (5 bases). The CDR3 totals 12 residues. Germline CDR1 DFQATT, CDR2 SNEGSKA (reference sequence). The CDR3 sequence is CSVRAGANVRTF. For the CDR3, the DNA is TGCAGTGTTCGAGCTGGGGCCAACGTCCGGACTTTC.

The V call is TRBV29-1, the J call TRBJ2-1; 10 bases fit TRBD1. Germline V gene data show CDR1 as SQVTM and CDR2 as ANQGSEA. Germline trimming cut 2 bases from V and 0 bases from J; bases unmatched to any gene: 13. The CDR3 totals 19 residues. This chain's CDR3 is CSVESGWDRGISSYNEQFF. DNA of the CDR3: TGCAGCGTTGAAAGTGGTTGGGACAGGGGAATCAGCTCCTACAATGAGCAGTTCTTC.

This clonotype came up many times. V gene TRBV12-5 combines with J gene TRBJ2-1; 12 nucleotides agree with TRBD2. Germline V gene sequence: CDR1 LGHNT, CDR2 FRNRAP. Germline trimming cut 7 bases from V and 5 bases from J; bases unmatched to any gene: 6. CDR3 length equals 15 residues. The CDR3 region has the DNA TGTGCTAGTGCCTCCGGACTAGCGGGGAACAATGAGCAGTTCTTC. Translation: CASASGLAGNNEQFF.

This chain links TRBV12-3 or TRBV12-4 with TRBJ1-1, with D unclear. This CDR3 comprises 12 residues. V lost 10 bases and J 1 base, leaving 10 bases between the germline ends. The CDR3 sequence is CAIIQANTEAFF. CDR3 bases: TGTGCCATTATTCAGGCGAACACTGAAGCTTTCTTT.

This clonotype was recorded a few times. The chain combines TRBV20-1 with TRBJ2-5; D gene unclear. Trimming left V 5 bases short and J 4 bases short, with 14 bases between. The CDR3 length is 13 residues. Germline V gives CDR1 DFQATT, CDR2 SNEGSKA (reference sequence). CDR3 loop: CSAGGSHRETQYF. Written as DNA, the CDR3 is TGCAGTGCTGGCGGATCGCATAGAGAGACCCAGTACTTC.

The CDR3 DNA follows: TGTGCCAGCGCCCCCGGACCGCACTATGGCTACACCTTC. Translation: CASAPGPHYGYTF. The J gene is TRBJ1-2, the V gene TRBV12-3 or TRBV12-4; D remains unclear. With 8 bases removed from V and 3 bases from J, the gap between germline ends came to 13 bases. CDR3 size: 13 residues.

This rearrangement joins TRBV12-3 or TRBV12-4 to TRBJ1-6; possible D gene TRBD1, 6 bases. The CDR3 runs to 15 residues. Trimming left V 5 bases short and J 10 bases short, with 18 bases between. Here the CDR3 reads CASSRQAHQESPLHF. For the CDR3, the DNA is TGTGCCAGCAGTAGACAGGCTCACCAGGAGTCACCCCTCCACTTT.

This clonotype has a handful of counts. The rearrangement uses TRBV7-9 and TRBJ1-4, with TRBD1 identical over 9 bases. The CDR3 is made up of 15 amino acids. V dropped 0 bases and J dropped 14; count of bases not matched to a gene: 10. CDR1 is SEHNR, CDR2 FQNEAQ, per germline (reference sequence). CDR3 sequence (DNA): TGTGCCAGCAGCTTAGCCGGGACAGGGAGTGAGAAGCTGTTTTTT. Protein sequence: CASSLAGTGSEKLFF.

This sequence joins TRBV6-2 or TRBV6-3 and TRBJ1-5, with D uncertain. Trimming took 0 bases from V and 2 from J, leaving 14 bases between them. Germline-derived CDR1 and CDR2 are MNHEY and SVGEGT. The CDR3 spans 17 residues. CDR3 sequence: CASSYSKGGQGNQPQHF. DNA of the CDR3: TGTGCCAGCAGTTACTCGAAGGGAGGGCAGGGCAATCAGCCCCAGCATTTT.

V gene TRBV29-1 combines with J gene TRBJ1-2; 9 positions agree with TRBD1. The J segment lost 4 bases and the V segment lost 5 bases, leaving 8 bases of the junction unmatched. Germline assignment: CDR1 SQVTM and CDR2 ANQGSEA. CDR3 length equals 14 residues. The chain's CDR3 is CSVQREDRGYGYTF. In DNA form, the CDR3 reads TGCAGCGTTCAGAGGGAGGACAGGGGCTATGGCTACACCTTC.

A few counts support this clonotype. The chain uses TRBV12-3 or TRBV12-4 and TRBJ1-1; TRBD1 matches at 7 bases. With V trimmed by 4 bases and J by 7 bases, 3 bases remained unmatched. The CDR3 length is 12 residues. The CDR3 loop reads CASSSRQGEAFF. CDR3 nucleotides: TGTGCCAGCAGTTCACGACAGGGTGAAGCTTTCTTT.

The chain links TRBV5-1 to TRBJ2-1; D unresolved. The CDR3 has 14 amino acids. V was pared by 4 bases and J by 3 bases, with 11 bases between. Germline CDR1 SGHRS, CDR2 YFSETQ. Here the CDR3 reads CASSPWTSYNEQFF. CDR3 coding DNA: TGCGCCAGCAGCCCCTGGACCAGCTACAATGAGCAGTTCTTC. The entire variable domain, with the rest obtained from reference TRBV5-1 and TRBJ2-1, is as follows: KAGVTQTPRYLIKTRGQQVTLSCSPISGHRSVSWYQQTPGQGLQFLFEYFSETQRNKGNFPGRFSGRQFSNSRSEMNVSTLELGDSALYLCASSPWTSYNEQFFGPGTRLTVL.

There are a few counts of this clonotype. The rearrangement joins TRBV9 to TRBJ2-6; a weak D match, TRBD2 (6 bases). The CDR3 runs to 15 residues. The V and J ends lost 1 base and 4 bases respectively, with 9 bases between them. Germline V gene lookup returns CDR1 SGDLS and CDR2 YYNGEE. In nucleotides, the CDR3 is TGTGCCAGCAGCGTATCGGGGGTCGGGGCCAACGTCCTGACTTTC. This sequence encodes CASSVSGVGANVLTF.

The chain combines TRBV9 with TRBJ1-6; a possible D gene is TRBD1 (6 bases). Trimming took off 4 bases at V and 10 bases at J, with 12 bases between the two ends. The CDR3 loop spans 13 amino acids. Germline V gene data show CDR1 as SGDLS and CDR2 as YYNGEE. The CDR3 is CASSPWRGSPLHF. DNA of the CDR3: TGTGCCAGCAGCCCTTGGAGGGGGTCACCCCTCCACTTT.

This chain uses TRBV5-1 with TRBJ2-3; D is unclear. Trimming cost V 0 bases and J 2 bases, with 10 bases left between them. Per germline, CDR1 SGHRS and CDR2 YFSETQ. This CDR3 region has 15 residues. The DNA of the CDR3 is TGCGCCAGCAGCTTGGAAGGTCATAACACAGATACGCAGTATTTT. Translated: CASSLEGHNTDTQYF.

This rearrangement joins TRBV5-1 to TRBJ2-2; a possible D gene is TRBD1 (6 bases). The CDR3 totals 17 residues. Germline V CDR1 and CDR2: SGHRS, YFSETQ. V lost 0 bases to trimming and J lost 2 bases, with 14 bases between them. The CDR3 DNA follows: TGCGCCAGCAGCTTGGTTTACGGACAGCCCAACACCGGGGAGCTGTTTTTT. This codes for CASSLVYGQPNTGELFF.

Worth noting for this clonotype: The conserved final phenylalanine or tryptophan is absent from the CDR3, which likely points to a read error. No DNA is shown, since the ends of the CDR3 on it are uncertain; the CDR3 is the one TCRdb lists. This rearrangement joins TRBV5-1 to TRBJ1-1; the table's TRBD1 call for D was not verified on the DNA. The CDR3 has 14 amino acids, counting both end residues. Germline V CDR1 and CDR2: SGHRS, YFSETQ. The CDR3 loop is CASSSPTGNTETFL.

V gene TRBV6-6 combines with J gene TRBJ1-2; the D is unclear. Germline loops: CDR1 MNHNY, CDR2 SVGAGI (reference sequence). Trimming left V 2 bases short and J 0 bases short, with 10 bases between. This CDR3 is 15 amino acids long. CDR3 amino acids: CASSYGRTSNYGYTF. CDR3 in DNA: TGTGCCAGCAGTTACGGGCGGACTTCTAACTATGGCTACACCTTC.

This clonotype came up a few times. The chain carries TRBV3-1 and TRBJ2-5, with D possibly matching TRBD2 (6 bases). The CDR3 has 14 amino acids. With 3 bases removed from V and 4 bases from J, the gap between germline ends came to 12 bases. Germline CDR1 reads LGHDT; CDR2 reads YNNKEL (reference sequence). The CDR3 sequence: CASSQYLARETQYF. DNA for the CDR3: TGTGCCAGCAGCCAGTATCTAGCGAGAGAGACCCAGTACTTC.

This clonotype was found a few times. This chain uses TRBV29-1 with TRBJ2-1; no clear D gene. In germline, CDR1 is SQVTM, CDR2 ANQGSEA. This CDR3 has 9 residues. In nucleotides, the CDR3 is TGCGTTTGGGCCCGACGAGAGTTCTTC. It specifies CVWARREFF.

The rearrangement uses TRBV27 and TRBJ2-7; D is perhaps TRBD2 (5 bases). CDR1 is MNHEY, CDR2 SMNVEV, per germline (reference sequence). This CDR3 region has 15 residues. Trimming pared 3 bases from V and 0 bases from J, leaving 12 bases between. The CDR3 nucleotides read TGTGCCAGCAGTTTTTCGAGAACTAGCTCCTACGAGCAGTACTTC. This translates into CASSFSRTSSYEQYF.

This clonotype was found many times. This chain uses TRBV6-6 with TRBJ1-2; possibly TRBD1 for D (5 bases). Germline V gene lookup returns CDR1 MNHNY and CDR2 SVGAGI (reference sequence). Trimming left V 6 bases short and J 2 bases short, with 7 bases between. The CDR3 is 12 amino acids. CDR3: CASREGNYGYTF. CDR3 DNA: TGTGCCAGCAGGGAGGGGAACTATGGCTACACCTTC.

This clonotype was observed a handful of times. The chain combines TRBV7-8 with TRBJ2-1, with unresolved D. V was clipped by 1 base and J by 8 bases, with 15 bases between them. The CDR3 loop spans 15 amino acids. CDR1 SGHVS and CDR2 FQNEAQ come from the germline V gene. Here the CDR3 reads CASSLVGYPGDEQFF. The CDR3 DNA is TGTGCCAGCAGCTTAGTGGGATACCCGGGCGATGAGCAGTTCTTC.

This clonotype turned up a few times. The rearrangement uses TRBV20-1 and TRBJ2-5, with D perhaps TRBD1 or TRBD2 (6 bases each). Between the trimmed V and J ends, which lost 6 bases and 5 bases, there was a span of 19 bases. Germline CDR1 is DFQATT and CDR2 is SNEGSKA (reference sequence). The CDR3 runs to 14 residues. The CDR3 bases are TGCAGTGCGGAGGGGGTGGGGGCCGGGGAGACCCAGTACTTC. The encoded protein is CSAEGVGAGETQYF.

Comments on this clonotype: A read error may produce the germline difference seen at one junction end. The chain links TRBV11-3 to TRBJ1-2, with D hard to call. This CDR3 contains 13 residues. The germline V gene encodes CDR1 SGHNT and CDR2 YENEEA. DNA for the CDR3: TGTGTCAGCAGCGAGACTCTGATCTATGGCTACACCTTC. Protein product: CVSSETLIYGYTF.

The rearrangement uses TRBV2 and TRBJ1-5; no reliable D call. Germline V gene lookup returns CDR1 SNHLY and CDR2 FYNNEI. The V end lost 5 bases, the J end lost 0 bases, and 14 bases lay between the germline ends. This CDR3 contains 16 residues. The CDR3 region is CASSHRPGSSNQPQHF. The CDR3, as DNA: TGTGCCAGCAGTCACAGACCGGGCTCTAGCAATCAGCCCCAGCATTTT.

This clonotype has only a few counts. The gene calls are TRBV12-3 or TRBV12-4 and TRBJ1-2; TRBD1 might be the D (5 bases). This CDR3 is 13 amino acids long. V lost 4 bases and J lost 7, with 13 bases in between. The CDR3 here is CASSSQGDSGYTF. The CDR3 DNA follows: TGTGCCAGCAGTTCCCAAGGTGACAGTGGCTACACCTTC.

CDR3 sequence: CASSFAGQAYEQYF. The CDR3 nucleotides are TGCGCCAGCAGCTTCGCGGGACAAGCCTACGAGCAGTACTTC. The rearrangement joins TRBV5-1 to TRBJ2-7, with D perhaps assigned TRBD1 or TRBD2 (6 bases each). Germline-derived CDR1 and CDR2 are SGHRS and YFSETQ. The V end lost 2 bases, the J end lost 2 bases, and 11 bases lay between the germline ends. The CDR3 totals 14 residues.

This clonotype was recorded once. The V gene is TRBV7-9, the J gene TRBJ2-3, with D possibly TRBD2 on 5 matching bases. Trimming removed 2 bases at V and 2 bases at J, with 14 bases between. CDR1 is SEHNR, CDR2 FQNEAQ, per germline (reference sequence). This CDR3 has 16 amino acids. Here the CDR3 reads CASSLHADWTTDTQYF. In DNA form, the CDR3 reads TGTGCCAGCAGCTTACATGCGGACTGGACCACAGATACGCAGTATTTT.

This clonotype has only a few counts. The chain recombines TRBV4-1 with TRBJ2-1; D possibly matches TRBD1 or TRBD2 (6 bases each). The CDR3 has 16 residues. Germline CDR1 reads MGHRA; CDR2 reads YSYEKL. Deletions cut 0 bases from V and 9 bases from J, with 18 bases between. CDR3 in amino acids: CASSQENGRGRGEQFF. CDR3 nucleotides: TGCGCCAGCAGCCAAGAGAACGGCCGGGGGCGTGGTGAGCAGTTCTTC.

The gene calls are TRBV6-5 and TRBJ2-3; D not resolved. V shed 2 bases and J shed 2 bases, with 11 bases lying between them. Germline values: CDR1 MNHEY, CDR2 SVGAGI. CDR3 length: 15 residues. DNA for the CDR3: TGTGCCAGCAGTTACCTACAGAGAAACACAGATACGCAGTATTTT. It translates to CASSYLQRNTDTQYF.

CDR3 amino acids: CASSLGTLGYF. CDR3 in DNA: TGTGCCAGCAGTTTGGGGACACTGGGGTATTTT. V gene TRBV12-3 or TRBV12-4 combines with J gene TRBJ2-3; D may be TRBD1 (6 bases). The CDR3 sequence is 11 residues long. V lost 3 bases and J lost 14, with 12 bases in between.